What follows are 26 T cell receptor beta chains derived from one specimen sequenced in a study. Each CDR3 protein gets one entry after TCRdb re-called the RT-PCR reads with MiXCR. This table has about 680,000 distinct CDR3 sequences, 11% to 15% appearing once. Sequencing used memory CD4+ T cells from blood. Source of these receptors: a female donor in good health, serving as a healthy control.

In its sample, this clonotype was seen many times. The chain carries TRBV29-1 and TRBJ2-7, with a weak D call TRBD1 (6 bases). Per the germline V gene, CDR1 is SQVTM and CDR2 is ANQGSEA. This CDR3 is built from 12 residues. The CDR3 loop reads CSYSTGAYEQYF. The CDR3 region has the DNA TGCAGTTATTCGACAGGTGCCTACGAGCAGTACTTC.

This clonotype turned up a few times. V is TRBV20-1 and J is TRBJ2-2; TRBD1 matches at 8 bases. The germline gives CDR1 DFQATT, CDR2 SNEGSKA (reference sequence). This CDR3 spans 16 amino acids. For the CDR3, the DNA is TGCAGCGCAGCTGACCCCGGGACAGGGAACACCGGGGAGCTGTTTTTT. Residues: CSAADPGTGNTGELFF.

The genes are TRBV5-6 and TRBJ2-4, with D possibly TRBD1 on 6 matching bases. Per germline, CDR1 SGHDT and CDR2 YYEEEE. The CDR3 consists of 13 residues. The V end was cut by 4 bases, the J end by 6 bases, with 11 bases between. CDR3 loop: CASSRDTSNIQYF. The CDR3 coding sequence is TGTGCCAGCAGCAGGGACACATCAAACATTCAGTACTTC.

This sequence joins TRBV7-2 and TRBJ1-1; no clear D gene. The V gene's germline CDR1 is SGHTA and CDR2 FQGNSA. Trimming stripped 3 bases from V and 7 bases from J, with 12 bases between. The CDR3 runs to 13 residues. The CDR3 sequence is CASSFGVGGEAFF. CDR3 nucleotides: TGTGCCAGCAGCTTTGGTGTAGGAGGTGAAGCTTTCTTT.

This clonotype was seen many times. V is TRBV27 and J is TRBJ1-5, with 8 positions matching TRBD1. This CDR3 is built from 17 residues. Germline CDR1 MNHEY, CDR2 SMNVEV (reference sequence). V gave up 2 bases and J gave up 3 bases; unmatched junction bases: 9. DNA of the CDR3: TGTGCCAGCAGTTTAGGCAGGGGGCGGGTGGTCAATCAGCCCCAGCATTTT. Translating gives CASSLGRGRVVNQPQHF.

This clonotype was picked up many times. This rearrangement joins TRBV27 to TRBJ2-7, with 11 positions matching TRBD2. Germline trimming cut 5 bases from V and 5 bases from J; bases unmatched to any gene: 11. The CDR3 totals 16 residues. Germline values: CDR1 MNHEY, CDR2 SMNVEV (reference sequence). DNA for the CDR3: TGTGCCAGCAGTCCCCCTCACCCTAGCGGGAGGCACGAGCAGTACTTC. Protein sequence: CASSPPHPSGRHEQYF.

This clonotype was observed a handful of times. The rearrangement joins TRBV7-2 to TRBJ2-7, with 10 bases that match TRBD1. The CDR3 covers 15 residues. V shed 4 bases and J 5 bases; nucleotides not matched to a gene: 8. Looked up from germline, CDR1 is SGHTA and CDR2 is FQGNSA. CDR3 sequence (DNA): TGTGCCAGCAGCTGGGGGACGGACAGGGGGAACGAGCAGTACTTC. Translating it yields CASSWGTDRGNEQYF. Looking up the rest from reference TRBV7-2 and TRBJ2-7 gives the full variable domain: GAGVSQSPSNKVTEKGKDVELRCDPISGHTALYWYRQSLGQGLEFLIYFQGNSAPDKSGLPSDRFSAERTGGSVSTLTIQRTQQEDSAVYLCASSWGTDRGNEQYFGPGTRLTVT.

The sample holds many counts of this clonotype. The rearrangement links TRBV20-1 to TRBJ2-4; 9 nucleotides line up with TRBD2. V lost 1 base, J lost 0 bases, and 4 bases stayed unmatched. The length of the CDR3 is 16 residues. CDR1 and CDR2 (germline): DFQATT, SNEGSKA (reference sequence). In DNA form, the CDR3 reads TGCAGTGCTAGAGCTAGCGGGGCCCTAGCCAAAAACATTCAGTACTTC. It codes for CSARASGALAKNIQYF.

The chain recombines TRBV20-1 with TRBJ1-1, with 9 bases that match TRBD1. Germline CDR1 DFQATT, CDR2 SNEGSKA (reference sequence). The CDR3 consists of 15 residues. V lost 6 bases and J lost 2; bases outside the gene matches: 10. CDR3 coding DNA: TGCAGTGCGGGAACAGGGGGCGGTGGAAACACTGAAGCTTTCTTT. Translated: CSAGTGGGGNTEAFF.

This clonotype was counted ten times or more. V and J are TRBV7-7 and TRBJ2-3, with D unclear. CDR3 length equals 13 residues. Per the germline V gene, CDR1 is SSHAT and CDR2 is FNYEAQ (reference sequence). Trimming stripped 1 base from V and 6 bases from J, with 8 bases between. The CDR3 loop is CASSLGLVDTQYF. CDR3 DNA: TGTGCCAGCAGCTTAGGGTTGGTGGATACGCAGTATTTT. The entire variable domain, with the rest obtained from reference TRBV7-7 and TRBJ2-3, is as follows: GAGVSQSPRYKVTKRGQDVTLRCDPISSHATLYWYQQALGQGPEFLTYFNYEAQPDKSGLPSDRFSAERPEGSISTLTIQRTEQRDSAMYRCASSLGLVDTQYFGPGTRLTVL.

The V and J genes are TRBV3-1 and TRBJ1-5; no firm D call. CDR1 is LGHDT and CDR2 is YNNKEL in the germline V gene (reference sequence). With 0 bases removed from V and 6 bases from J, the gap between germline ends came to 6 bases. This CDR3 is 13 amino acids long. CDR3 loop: CASSQDALQPQHF. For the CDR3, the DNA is TGTGCCAGCAGCCAAGACGCCCTTCAGCCCCAGCATTTT. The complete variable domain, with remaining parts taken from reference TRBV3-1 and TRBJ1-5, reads DTAVSQTPKYLVTQMGNDKSIKCEQNLGHDTMYWYKQDSKKFLKIMFSYNNKELIINETVPNRFSPKSPDKAHLNLHINSLELGDSAVYFCASSQDALQPQHFGDGTRLSIL.

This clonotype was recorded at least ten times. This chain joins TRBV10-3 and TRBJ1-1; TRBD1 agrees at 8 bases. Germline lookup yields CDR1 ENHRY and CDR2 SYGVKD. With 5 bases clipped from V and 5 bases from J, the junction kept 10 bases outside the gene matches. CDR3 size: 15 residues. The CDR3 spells CAISPGGADKTEAFF. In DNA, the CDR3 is TGTGCCATCAGTCCAGGGGGCGCGGATAAGACTGAAGCTTTCTTT.

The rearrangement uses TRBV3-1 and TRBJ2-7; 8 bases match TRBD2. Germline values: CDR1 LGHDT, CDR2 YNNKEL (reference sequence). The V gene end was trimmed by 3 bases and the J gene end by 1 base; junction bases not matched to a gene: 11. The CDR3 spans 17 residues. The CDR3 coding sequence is TGTGCCAGCAGCCAGTTCAGCGGGAGTTTCATATCCTACGAGCAGTACTTC. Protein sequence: CASSQFSGSFISYEQYF.

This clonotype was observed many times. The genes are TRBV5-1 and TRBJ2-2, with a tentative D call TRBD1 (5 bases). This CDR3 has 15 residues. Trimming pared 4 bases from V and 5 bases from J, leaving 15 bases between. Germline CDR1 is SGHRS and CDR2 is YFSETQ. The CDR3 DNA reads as TGCGCCAGCAGCCCAGCAGGGTCTGGTACCGGGGAGCTGTTTTTT. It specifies CASSPAGSGTGELFF.

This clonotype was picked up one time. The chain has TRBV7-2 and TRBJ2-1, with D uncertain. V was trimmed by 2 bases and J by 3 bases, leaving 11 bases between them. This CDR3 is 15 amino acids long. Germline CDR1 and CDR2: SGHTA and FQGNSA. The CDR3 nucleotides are TGTGCCAGCAGCTTAAACCTAGTGGGCTACAATGAGCAGTTCTTC. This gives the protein CASSLNLVGYNEQFF.

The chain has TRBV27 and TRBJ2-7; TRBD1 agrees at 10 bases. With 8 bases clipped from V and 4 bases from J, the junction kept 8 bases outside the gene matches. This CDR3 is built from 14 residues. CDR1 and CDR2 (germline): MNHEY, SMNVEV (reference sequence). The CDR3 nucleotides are TGTGCCAGCTCAACGACAGGGGGCGGGTACGAGCAGTACTTC. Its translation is CASSTTGGGYEQYF.

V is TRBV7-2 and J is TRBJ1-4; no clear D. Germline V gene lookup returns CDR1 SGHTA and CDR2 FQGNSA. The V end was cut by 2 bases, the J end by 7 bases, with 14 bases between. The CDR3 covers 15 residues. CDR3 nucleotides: TGTGCCAGCAGCTTAACGGGAGGCCGGGGTGAAAAACTGTTTTTT. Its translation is CASSLTGGRGEKLFF.

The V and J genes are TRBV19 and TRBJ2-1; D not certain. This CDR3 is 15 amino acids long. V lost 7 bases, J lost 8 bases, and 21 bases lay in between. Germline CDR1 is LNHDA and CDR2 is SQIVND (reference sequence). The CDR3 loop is CASTQRRAPSDEQFF. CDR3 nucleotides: TGTGCCAGTACCCAACGTCGGGCCCCCAGCGATGAGCAGTTCTTC.

The CDR3 DNA is TGCGCCAGCAGAACTGCGGGACAGGGATTCTACGAGCAGTACTTC. Encoded protein: CASRTAGQGFYEQYF. The rearrangement links TRBV5-1 to TRBJ2-7, with 9 bases fitting TRBD1. Looked up from germline, CDR1 is SGHRS and CDR2 is YFSETQ. The CDR3 covers 15 residues. Trimming removed 5 bases from V and 3 bases from J; junction bases left unmatched: 9.

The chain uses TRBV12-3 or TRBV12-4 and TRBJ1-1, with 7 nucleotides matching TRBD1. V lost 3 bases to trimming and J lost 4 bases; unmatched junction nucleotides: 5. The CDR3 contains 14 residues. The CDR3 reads CASSFPAGGTEAFF. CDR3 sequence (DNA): TGTGCCAGCAGTTTCCCCGCAGGGGGCACTGAAGCTTTCTTT.

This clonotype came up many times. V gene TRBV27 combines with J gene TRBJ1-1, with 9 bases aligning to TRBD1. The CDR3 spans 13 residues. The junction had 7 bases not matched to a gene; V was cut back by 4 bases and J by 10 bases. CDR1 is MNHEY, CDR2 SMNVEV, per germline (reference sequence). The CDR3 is CASSWDRVARAFF. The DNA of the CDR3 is TGTGCCAGCAGTTGGGACAGGGTAGCTCGAGCTTTCTTT.

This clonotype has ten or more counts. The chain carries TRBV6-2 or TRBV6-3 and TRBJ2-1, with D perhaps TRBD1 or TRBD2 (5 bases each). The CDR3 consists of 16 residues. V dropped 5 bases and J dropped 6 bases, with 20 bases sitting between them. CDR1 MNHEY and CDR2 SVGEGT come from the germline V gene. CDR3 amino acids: CASSHGTPQPVNEQFF. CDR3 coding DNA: TGTGCCAGCAGTCACGGGACCCCCCAGCCAGTCAATGAGCAGTTCTTC.

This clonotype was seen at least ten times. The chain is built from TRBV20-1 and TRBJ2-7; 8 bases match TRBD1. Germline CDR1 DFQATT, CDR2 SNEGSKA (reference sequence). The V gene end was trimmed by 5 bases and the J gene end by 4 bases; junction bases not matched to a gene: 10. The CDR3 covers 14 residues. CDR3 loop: CSAGGTGKNYEQYF. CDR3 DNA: TGCAGTGCTGGTGGGACAGGTAAAAATTACGAGCAGTACTTC.

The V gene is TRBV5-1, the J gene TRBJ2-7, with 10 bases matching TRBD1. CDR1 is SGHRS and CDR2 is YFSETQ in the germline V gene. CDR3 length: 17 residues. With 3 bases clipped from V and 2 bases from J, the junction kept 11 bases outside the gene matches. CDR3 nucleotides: TGCGCCAGCAGCTCGGATCCTCCGGGACAGGGGACCTACGAGCAGTACTTC. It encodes CASSSDPPGQGTYEQYF.

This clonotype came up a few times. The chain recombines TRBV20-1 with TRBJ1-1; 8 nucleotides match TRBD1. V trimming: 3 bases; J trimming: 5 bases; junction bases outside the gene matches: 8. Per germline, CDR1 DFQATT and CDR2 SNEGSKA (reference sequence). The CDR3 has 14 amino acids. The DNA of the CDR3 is TGCAGTGCTAGGGTAGGACAGGGAGTTACTGAAGCTTTCTTT. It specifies CSARVGQGVTEAFF.

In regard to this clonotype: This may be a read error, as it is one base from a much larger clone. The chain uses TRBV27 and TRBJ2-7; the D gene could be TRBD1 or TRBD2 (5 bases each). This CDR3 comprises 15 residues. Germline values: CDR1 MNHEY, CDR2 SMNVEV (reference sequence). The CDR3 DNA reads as TGTGCCAGCGGTTTAAGAGGGCAGGGTCACTACGAGCAGTACTTC. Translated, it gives CASGLRGQGHYEQYF.